One sample yielded the 18 T cell receptor beta chains listed below, sequenced in a study of blood T cell repertoires in COVID-19. Method: immunoSEQ multiplex PCR; TCRdb's copy keeps in-frame clones and lacks some. The repertoire holds about 210,000 clones, with 81% as singletons. Sequences were obtained from PBMCs or T cells enriched from blood (not recorded which). All receptors derive from a woman aged 45-65 years with acute COVID-19.

The V gene is TRBV27, the J gene TRBJ1-5, with TRBD1 matching over 7 bases. Germline CDR1 reads MNHEY; CDR2 reads SMNVEV (reference sequence). The CDR3 extends over 14 amino acids. Unmatched junction bases numbered 5, after V lost 5 bases and J lost 4 bases. CDR3 protein: CASSSDRVNQPQHF. The CDR3 coding sequence is TGTGCCAGCAGTAGCGACAGGGTGAATCAGCCCCAGCATTTT.

V gene TRBV11-1 combines with J gene TRBJ1-1; 8 nucleotides agree with TRBD1. The germline V gene has CDR1 SGHAT and CDR2 FQDESV (reference sequence). The V and J ends lost 1 base and 4 bases, in that order; junction bases with no gene match: 2. The length of the CDR3 is 14 residues. The CDR3 sequence: CASSLVTGGTEAFF. In nucleotides, the CDR3 is TGTGCCAGCAGCTTAGTAACAGGGGGCACTGAAGCTTTCTTT.

CDR3 bases: TGTGCCAGCAGCTTGGCGGGAGGGTCCAATGAGCAGTTCTTC. Translating gives CASSLAGGSNEQFF. The rearrangement uses TRBV5-6 and TRBJ2-1; 8 bases are shared with TRBD2. The V gene end was trimmed by 0 bases and the J gene end by 6 bases; junction bases not matched to a gene: 2. Germline V gene lookup returns CDR1 SGHDT and CDR2 YYEEEE. This CDR3 is built from 14 residues.

The DNA of the CDR3 is TGCAGCGTTGCGGTAGCAACTAATGAAAAACTGTTTTTT. Translation gives CSVAVATNEKLFF. V and J are TRBV29-1 and TRBJ1-4, with D uncertain. The V gene lost 4 bases and the J gene lost 0 bases, with 6 bases spanning the gap. Germline-derived CDR1 and CDR2 are SQVTM and ANQGSEA. The CDR3 runs 13 residues.

The chain recombines TRBV7-2 with TRBJ1-5; possible D gene TRBD1, 6 bases. Germline loops: CDR1 SGHTA, CDR2 FQGNSA. This CDR3 is 15 amino acids long. With 6 bases removed from V and 4 bases from J, the gap between germline ends came to 16 bases. CDR3 sequence (DNA): TGTGCCAGCAGGAAGACAGGCTTGGCAAATCAGCCCCAGCATTTT. The encoded protein is CASRKTGLANQPQHF.

This clone was recorded once. V gene TRBV19 combines with J gene TRBJ1-1; 7 nucleotides line up with TRBD1. V trimming: 4 bases; J trimming: 2 bases; junction bases outside the gene matches: 7. Germline loops: CDR1 LNHDA, CDR2 SQIVND (reference sequence). This CDR3 is 15 amino acids long. CDR3 sequence (DNA): TGTGCCAGTAGTAGCCACAGGGGAGATAACACTGAAGCTTTCTTT. Amino acid sequence: CASSSHRGDNTEAFF.

The rearrangement links TRBV28 to TRBJ1-5; perhaps TRBD1 as D (5 bases). V was shortened by 5 bases and J by 6 bases, with 17 bases between the two germline ends. The CDR3 runs to 15 residues. CDR1 and CDR2 from the germline V gene are MDHEN and SYDVKM. The CDR3 sequence is CASSPPPQGGQPQHF. CDR3 DNA sequence: TGTGCCAGCAGTCCTCCACCCCAGGGTGGTCAGCCCCAGCATTTT.

The chain recombines TRBV11-3 with TRBJ2-5; 12 nucleotides match TRBD2. The CDR3 sequence is 16 residues long. With 3 bases clipped from V and 1 base from J, the junction kept 3 bases outside the gene matches. In germline, CDR1 is SGHNT, CDR2 YENEEA. Here the CDR3 reads CASSFGTSGFQETQYF. The CDR3 bases are TGTGCCAGCAGCTTCGGGACTAGCGGGTTCCAAGAGACCCAGTACTTC.

The chain joins TRBV19 to TRBJ2-3, with D possibly matching TRBD2 (5 bases). This CDR3 comprises 14 residues. The germline gives CDR1 LNHDA, CDR2 SQIVND (reference sequence). Trimming shortened V by 4 bases and J by 6 bases, and 14 bases separated the two germline ends. CDR3: CASSKRSERDTQYF. CDR3 DNA: TGTGCCAGTAGTAAAAGATCTGAGCGGGATACGCAGTATTTT. The entire variable domain, with the rest obtained from reference TRBV19 and TRBJ2-3, is as follows: DGGITQSPKYLFRKEGQNVTLSCEQNLNHDAMYWYRQDPGQGLRLIYYSQIVNDFQKGDIAEGYSVSREKKESFPLTVTSAQKNPTAFYLCASSKRSERDTQYFGPGTRLTVL.

The chain has TRBV11-3 and TRBJ2-7; 8 nucleotides agree with TRBD1. V trimming: 5 bases; J trimming: 2 bases; junction bases outside the gene matches: 5. The CDR3 covers 14 residues. Per germline, CDR1 SGHNT and CDR2 YENEEA. The CDR3 region has the DNA TGTGCCAGCAGCCCCCAGGGGGCTCCCTACGAGCAGTACTTC. Its protein is CASSPQGAPYEQYF.

This chain links TRBV5-1 with TRBJ1-1; D is ambiguous. CDR3 length: 14 residues. The germline V and J ends were trimmed by 1 base and 8 bases, with 15 bases remaining between them. The germline gives CDR1 SGHRS, CDR2 YFSETQ. DNA of the CDR3: TGCGCCAGCAGCTTGATGAGCGGTTCTCCCGAAGCTTTCTTT. Translating it yields CASSLMSGSPEAFF.

J is TRBJ1-1 and V is TRBV5-5, with no clear D. The CDR3 sequence is 14 residues long. Deletions cut 1 base from V and 2 bases from J, with 9 bases between. CDR1 is SGHKS and CDR2 is YYEKEE in the germline V gene (reference sequence). The CDR3 spells CASSLRNSNTEAFF. The CDR3 DNA sequence: TGTGCCAGCAGCTTGCGTAACAGTAACACTGAAGCTTTCTTT.

The V and J genes are TRBV24-1 and TRBJ2-1, with 10 bases fitting TRBD1. Per the germline V gene, CDR1 is KGHDR and CDR2 is SFDVKD. The CDR3 runs 15 residues. V gave up 6 bases and J gave up 3 bases; unmatched junction bases: 4. In DNA form, the CDR3 reads TGTGCCACCAGTCTCCGGGACAGGGGCTACAATGAGCAGTTCTTC. As protein: CATSLRDRGYNEQFF.

The count of this clone is one. V and J are TRBV6-5 and TRBJ1-2, with a possible D match to TRBD1 (6 bases). The CDR3 contains 16 residues. V was cut by 0 bases and J by 0 bases, with 11 bases left in between. Germline V lookup: CDR1 MNHEY, CDR2 SVGAGI. The CDR3 DNA is TGTGCCAGCAGTTACTCGAGGGACACCACTAACTATGGCTACACCTTC. It is translated as CASSYSRDTTNYGYTF.

The chain employs TRBV6-1 and TRBJ2-6; 7 bases map to TRBD1. The CDR3 length is 16 residues. Trimming at V came to 0 bases and at J to 3 bases, leaving 2 bases not matched to a gene. Looked up from germline, CDR1 is MNHNS and CDR2 is SASEGT. CDR3 residues: CASSEARGRGANVLTF. As DNA, the CDR3 is TGTGCCAGCAGTGAAGCAAGGGGGCGTGGGGCCAACGTCCTGACTTTC.

The J gene is TRBJ1-1, the V gene TRBV4-3; tentatively, D is TRBD1 (5 bases). CDR1 and CDR2 from the germline V gene are LGHNA and YSLEER. The CDR3 runs to 15 residues. With 0 bases removed from V and 2 bases from J, the gap between germline ends came to 10 bases. CDR3 region: CASSQDWQGNTEAFF. The CDR3 nucleotides are TGCGCCAGCAGCCAAGATTGGCAGGGTAACACTGAAGCTTTCTTT.

V usage is TRBV6-2 or TRBV6-3 and J usage is TRBJ1-1, with 7 bases identical to TRBD1. Germline assignment: CDR1 MNHEY and CDR2 SVGEGT. The CDR3 length is 18 residues. Trimming at V came to 6 bases and at J to 0 bases, leaving 16 bases not matched to a gene. CDR3 residues: CASSRLLTGVNMNTEAFF. CDR3 nucleotides: TGTGCCAGCAGCCGTCTCCTTACAGGGGTCAATATGAACACTGAAGCTTTCTTT.

V is TRBV29-1 and J is TRBJ2-2; D perhaps matches TRBD2 (5 bases). The CDR3 spans 11 residues. The V and J ends lost 5 bases and 6 bases respectively, with 7 bases between them. Germline CDR1 and CDR2: SQVTM and ANQGSEA. The CDR3 DNA reads as TGCAGCGTTTGGGAGCCCGGGGAGCTGTTTTTT. This encodes CSVWEPGELFF.